Ten or more counts support the clone carrying this TCR beta chain. The record originates from a study of T cell repertoires in cytomegalovirus infection. Study as a whole: CMV infection together with matching HLA type was indicated by public TCR beta signatures.

One entry per CDR3 protein results from TCRdb running MiXCR on the reads. The repertoire holds around 180,000 distinct CDR3 sequences, roughly 19% seen once, with around 3.1% in the top ten. CDR3 length: 17 amino acids. Trimming at V came to 5 bases and at J to 13 bases, leaving 18 bases not matched to a gene. The germline CDR1 and CDR2 sequences are SGHTA and FQGNSA. The origin of this receptor is a human donor in good health (CMV status not recorded). Some clones in this sample may be carry-over from other donors' samples. Source material: PBMCs. The chain uses TRBV7-2 and TRBJ1-6, with 9 bases fitting TRBD1. CDR3 region: CASSGGSTGTGPRPLHF. The CDR3 DNA follows: TGTGCCAGCAGCGGGGGCAGCACCGGGACAGGGCCCAGGCCCCTCCACTTT. The full variable domain, its missing parts supplied by reference TRBV7-2 and TRBJ1-6, is GAGVSQSPSNKVTEKGKDVELRCDPISGHTALYWYRQSLGQGLEFLIYFQGNSAPDKSGLPSDRFSAERTGGSVSTLTIQRTQQEDSAVYLCASSGGSTGTGPRPLHFGNGTRLTVT.